This T cell receptor (beta chain) was retrieved from a study of patients and donors after allogeneic stem cell transplantation. This clonotype has only a few counts. The CDR3 is made up of 15 amino acids. Per germline, CDR1 MNHEY and CDR2 SVGAGI. V lost 2 bases and J 3 bases, leaving 13 bases between the germline ends. TCRdb used MiXCR to reprocess the RT-PCR reads, holding one entry per CDR3 protein. Of around 150,000 distinct CDR3 sequences in the sample, over 35% were seen once. What was sequenced was blood, either unsorted or a sorted T cell fraction (not recorded which). The source of this sequence is a human donor who was either an allogeneic HSCT recipient or a stem cell or donor lymphocyte infusion donor (not recorded which). It is not recorded whose cells these are; they may come from a transplant donor. The chain recombines TRBV6-5 with TRBJ1-2; D is ambiguous. For the CDR3, the DNA is TGTGCCAGCAGTTACGACACTTACTCCCACTATGGCTACACCTTC. Protein: CASSYDTYSHYGYTF.